This T cell receptor (beta chain) was found in a study of T cell repertoires in cytomegalovirus infection. V gave up 0 bases and J gave up 0 bases, with 9 bases separating them. The CDR3 consists of 15 residues. Germline V gene sequence: CDR1 MGHRA, CDR2 YSYEKL. TCRdb recomputed calls from the reads with MiXCR, one row per CDR3 protein. This repertoire shows approximately 89,000 distinct CDR3 sequences, roughly a quarter found once; its top ten account for roughly 50%. Points on this clonotype: Its antigen is unidentified.

Material: CD8+ T cells from cultured PBMCs, obtained from culture after CMV antigen stimulation. The TCR comes from a human donor in good health (CMV status not recorded). Some clones in this sample may be carry-over from other donors' samples. The V gene is TRBV4-1, the J gene TRBJ2-7, with D maybe TRBD2 (5 bases). The CDR3 sequence is CASSQESGSSYEQYF. CDR3 in DNA: TGCGCCAGCAGCCAAGAATCGGGGAGCTCCTACGAGCAGTACTTC.